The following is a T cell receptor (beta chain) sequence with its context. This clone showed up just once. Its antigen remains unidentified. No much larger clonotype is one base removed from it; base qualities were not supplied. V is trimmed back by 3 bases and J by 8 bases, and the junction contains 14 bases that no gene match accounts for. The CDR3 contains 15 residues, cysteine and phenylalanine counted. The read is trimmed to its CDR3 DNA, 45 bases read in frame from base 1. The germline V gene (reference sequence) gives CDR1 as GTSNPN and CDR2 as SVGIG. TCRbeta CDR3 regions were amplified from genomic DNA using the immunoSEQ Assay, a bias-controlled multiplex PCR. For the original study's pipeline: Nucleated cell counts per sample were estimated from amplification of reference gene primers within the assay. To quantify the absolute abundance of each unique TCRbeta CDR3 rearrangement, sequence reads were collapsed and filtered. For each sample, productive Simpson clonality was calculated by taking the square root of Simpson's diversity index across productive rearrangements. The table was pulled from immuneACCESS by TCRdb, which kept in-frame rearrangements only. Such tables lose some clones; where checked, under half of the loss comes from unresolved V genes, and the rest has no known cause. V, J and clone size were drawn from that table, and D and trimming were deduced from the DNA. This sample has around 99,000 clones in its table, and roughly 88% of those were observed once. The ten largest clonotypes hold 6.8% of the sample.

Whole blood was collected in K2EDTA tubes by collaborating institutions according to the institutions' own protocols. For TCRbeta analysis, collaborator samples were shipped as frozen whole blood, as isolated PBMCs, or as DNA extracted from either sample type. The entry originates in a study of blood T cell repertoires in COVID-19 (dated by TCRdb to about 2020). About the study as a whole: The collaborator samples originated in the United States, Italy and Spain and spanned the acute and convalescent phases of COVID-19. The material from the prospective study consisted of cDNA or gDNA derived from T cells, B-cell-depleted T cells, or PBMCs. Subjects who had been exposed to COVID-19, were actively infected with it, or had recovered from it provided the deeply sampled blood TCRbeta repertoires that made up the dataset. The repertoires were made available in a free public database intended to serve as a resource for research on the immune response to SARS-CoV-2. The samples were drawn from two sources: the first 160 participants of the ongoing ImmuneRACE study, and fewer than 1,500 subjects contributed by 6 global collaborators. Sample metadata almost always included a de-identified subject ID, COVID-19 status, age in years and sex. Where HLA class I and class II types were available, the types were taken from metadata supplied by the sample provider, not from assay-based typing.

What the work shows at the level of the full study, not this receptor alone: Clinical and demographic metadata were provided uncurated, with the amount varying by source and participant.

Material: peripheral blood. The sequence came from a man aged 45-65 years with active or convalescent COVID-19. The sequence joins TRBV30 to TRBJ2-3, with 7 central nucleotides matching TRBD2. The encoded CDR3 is CAWSSPIGRSGTQYF. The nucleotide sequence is TGTGCCTGGAGCTCCCCGATCGGGAGGTCGGGTACGCAGTATTTT. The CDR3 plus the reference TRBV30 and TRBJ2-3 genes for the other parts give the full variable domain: SQTIHQWPATLVQPVGSPLSLECTVEGTSNPNLYWYRQAAGRGLQLLFYSVGIGQISSEVPQNLSASRPQDRQFILSSKKLLLSDSGFYLCAWSSPIGRSGTQYFGPGTRLTVL.